A selection of T cell receptor beta chains follows, all from one sample in a study of T cell responses to AZD1222 COVID-19 vaccine. This table comes from immunoSEQ multiplex PCR, and its TCRdb copy is limited to in-frame clones, with some not included. The data hold about 120,000 clones, with 70% to 90% observed a single time. The sequencing used peripheral blood, collected on day 0 of MenACWY control vaccination. These receptor sequences come from an adult in good health. Both conserved end residues are part of each CDR3. The order of the fields is clone size, V gene, D gene, J gene, CDR3 DNA, CDR3 protein. D genes are given only for firm matches. Where a row states a size, it is once, few, many or the class of an expanded clone; other rows omit it.

size: -
V: TRBV28
D: TRBD1
J: TRBJ2-7
DNA: TGTGCCAGCAGTTCGACGGACAGGACGGTTGAGTACTTC
CDR3: CASSSTDRTVEYF

size: -
V: TRBV27
D: -
J: TRBJ2-2
DNA: TGTGCCAGCAGTTTATTGGCTGGGCGAAACACCGGGGAGCTGTTTTTT
CDR3: CASSLLAGRNTGELFF

size: -
V: TRBV9
D: -
J: TRBJ1-2
DNA: TGTGCCAGCAGCGTAGACCTGTCCTCTAACTATGGCTACACCTTC
CDR3: CASSVDLSSNYGYTF

size: -
V: TRBV21-1
D: -
J: TRBJ2-7
DNA: TGTGCCAGCAGCAAAGGACCTAGGCAGGGGGAGAACGAGCAGTACTTC
CDR3: CASSKGPRQGENEQYF

size: -
V: TRBV7-9
D: TRBD2
J: TRBJ2-3
DNA: TGTGCCAGCAGCGCACGGGACTATCGTCCAGATACGCAGTATTTT
CDR3: CASSARDYRPDTQYF

size: -
V: TRBV19
D: -
J: TRBJ2-3
DNA: TGTGCCAGGAGGGAAAGGGGAACCCCCGTACCTCCCTCCTTCACAGATACGCAGTATTTT
CDR3: CARRERGTPVPPSFTDTQYF

size: -
V: TRBV6-5
D: -
J: TRBJ1-2
DNA: TGTGCCAGCAGTTCCTCCCGTCGGGTAGGCGGCTACACCTTC
CDR3: CASSSSRRVGGYTF

size: few
V: TRBV6-5
D: -
J: TRBJ2-3
DNA: TGTGCCAGCAGGCCGGGACTGACAGATACGCAGTATTTT
CDR3: CASRPGLTDTQYF

size: once
V: TRBV4-3
D: -
J: TRBJ1-2
DNA: TGCGCCAGCAGCCAACCCGGGACATCGGTCTATGGCTACACCTTC
CDR3: CASSQPGTSVYGYTF

size: -
V: TRBV5-5
D: -
J: TRBJ2-2
DNA: TGTGCCAGCCGACCAGGTGGCGGGGAGCTGTTTTTT
CDR3: CASRPGGGELFF

size: -
V: TRBV7-2
D: -
J: TRBJ2-5
DNA: TGTGCCAGCAGCTTAGATGGCGGGGTACAAGAGACCCAGTACTTC
CDR3: CASSLDGGVQETQYF

size: -
V: TRBV6-6
D: -
J: TRBJ1-2
DNA: TGTGCCAGCAGTTCCCAGACAGGAAACTATGGCTACACCTTC
CDR3: CASSSQTGNYGYTF

size: -
V: TRBV28
D: TRBD1
J: TRBJ2-7
DNA: TGTGCCAGCAGTTTCACAGGGGGGATTTCCTACGAGCAGTACTTC
CDR3: CASSFTGGISYEQYF

size: -
V: TRBV19
D: TRBD1
J: TRBJ2-5
DNA: TGTGCCACTTCGGACAGGCCCCGAGAGACCCAGTACTTC
CDR3: CATSDRPRETQYF

size: -
V: TRBV20-1
D: -
J: TRBJ1-2
DNA: TGCAGTGCTAGTCCCGGGGGTGCGGGTGGCTACACCTTC
CDR3: CSASPGGAGGYTF

size: -
V: TRBV9
D: -
J: TRBJ1-2
DNA: TGTGCCAGCAGCGTCACACAGGGCTCCCATGGCTACACCTTC
CDR3: CASSVTQGSHGYTF

size: -
V: TRBV5-6
D: TRBD1
J: TRBJ1-1
DNA: TGTGCCAGCAGCCCCCCACAAGGGACAGTGTATATCCGAGAAGCTTTCTTT
CDR3: CASSPPQGTVYIREAFF

size: -
V: TRBV7-2
D: -
J: TRBJ2-2
DNA: TGTGCCAGCAGCTTAGACAGGAGGAACACCGGGGAGCTGTTTTTT
CDR3: CASSLDRRNTGELFF

size: -
V: TRBV11-3
D: -
J: TRBJ1-2
DNA: TGTGCCAGCAGCTTAGATGGGGGTATATCTAACTATGGCTACACCTTC
CDR3: CASSLDGGISNYGYTF

size: -
V: TRBV7-2
D: TRBD1
J: TRBJ1-1
DNA: TGTGCCAGCAGCTCGACAGGGGGCAGAGAAGCTTTCTTT
CDR3: CASSSTGGREAFF

size: -
V: TRBV5-1
D: TRBD1
J: TRBJ1-5
DNA: TGCGCCAGCAGCTTGGGACAGGGCGATCAGCCCCAGCATTTT
CDR3: CASSLGQGDQPQHF

size: -
V: TRBV10-3
D: -
J: TRBJ2-7
DNA: TGTGCCATCAGTGGAGGTCCTTACGAGCAGTACTTC
CDR3: CAISGGPYEQYF